This T cell receptor (beta chain) was retrieved from a study of T cell changes during pregnancy in multiple sclerosis. From germline, CDR1 is MRHNA and CDR2 SNTAGT. The CDR3 consists of 16 residues. V lost 3 bases, J lost 0 bases, and 12 bases lay in between. The table came from immunoSEQ multiplex PCR; TCRdb's copy has only in-frame clones and leaves some out. The sample consists of tens of thousands of clones, 85% to 95% of them appearing once. The receptor was derived from a female donor with multiple sclerosis, enrolled in a pregnancy study. V and J are TRBV6-4 and TRBJ2-1; no clear D gene. The sequencing here drew on peripheral blood, taken after pregnancy. CDR3 DNA: TGTGCCAGCAGTGATTGGTCAGCGAGCTCCTACAATGAGCAGTTCTTC. The encoded protein is CASSDWSASSYNEQFF.